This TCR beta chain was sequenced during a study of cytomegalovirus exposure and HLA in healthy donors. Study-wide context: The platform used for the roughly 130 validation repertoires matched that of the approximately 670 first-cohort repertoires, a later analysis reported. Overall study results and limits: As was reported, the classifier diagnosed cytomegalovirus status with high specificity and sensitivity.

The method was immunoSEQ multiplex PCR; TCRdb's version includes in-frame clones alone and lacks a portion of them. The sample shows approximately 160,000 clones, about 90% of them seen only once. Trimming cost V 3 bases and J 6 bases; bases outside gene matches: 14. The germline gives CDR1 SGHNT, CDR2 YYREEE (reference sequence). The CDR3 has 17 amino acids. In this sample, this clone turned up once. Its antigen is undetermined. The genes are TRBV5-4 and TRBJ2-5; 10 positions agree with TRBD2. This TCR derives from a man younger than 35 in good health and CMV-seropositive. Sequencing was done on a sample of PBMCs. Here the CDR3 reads CASSWGEASGSLKTQYF. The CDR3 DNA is TGTGCCAGCAGCTGGGGCGAGGCTAGCGGGAGTCTAAAGACCCAGTACTTC.